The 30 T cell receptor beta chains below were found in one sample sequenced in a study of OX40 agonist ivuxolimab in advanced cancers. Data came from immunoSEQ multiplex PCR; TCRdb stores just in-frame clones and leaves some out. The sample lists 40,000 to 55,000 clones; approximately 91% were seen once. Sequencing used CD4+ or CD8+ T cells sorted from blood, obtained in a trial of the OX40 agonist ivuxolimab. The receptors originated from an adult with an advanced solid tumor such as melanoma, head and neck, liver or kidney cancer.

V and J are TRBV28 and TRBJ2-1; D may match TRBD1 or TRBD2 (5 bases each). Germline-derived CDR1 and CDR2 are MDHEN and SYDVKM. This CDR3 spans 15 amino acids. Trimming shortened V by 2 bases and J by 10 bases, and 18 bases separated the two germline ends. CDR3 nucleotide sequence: TGTGCCAGCAGTTTAACGGGACGGGGACGGGTCGAGCAGTTCTTC. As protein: CASSLTGRGRVEQFF.

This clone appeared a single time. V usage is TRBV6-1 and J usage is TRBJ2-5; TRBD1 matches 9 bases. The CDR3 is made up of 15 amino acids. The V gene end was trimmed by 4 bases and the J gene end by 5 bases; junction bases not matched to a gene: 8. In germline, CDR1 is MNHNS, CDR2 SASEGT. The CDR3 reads CASSVYRTGAETQYF. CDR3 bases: TGTGCCAGCAGTGTTTACCGGACAGGGGCGGAGACCCAGTACTTC.

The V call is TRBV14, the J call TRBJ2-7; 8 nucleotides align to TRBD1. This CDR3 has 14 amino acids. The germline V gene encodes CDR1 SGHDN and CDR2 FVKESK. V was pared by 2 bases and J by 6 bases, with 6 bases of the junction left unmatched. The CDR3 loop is CASSQQGASGEQYF. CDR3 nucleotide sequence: TGTGCCAGCAGCCAACAGGGGGCTTCGGGCGAGCAGTACTTC.

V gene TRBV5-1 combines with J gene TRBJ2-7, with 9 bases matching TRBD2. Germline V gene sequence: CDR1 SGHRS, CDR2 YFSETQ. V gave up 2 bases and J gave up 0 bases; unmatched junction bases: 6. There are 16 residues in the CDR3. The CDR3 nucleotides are TGCGCCAGCAGCTTACTAGCGGGTGCCCTCTCCTACGAGCAGTACTTC. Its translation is CASSLLAGALSYEQYF. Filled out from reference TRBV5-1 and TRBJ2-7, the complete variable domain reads KAGVTQTPRYLIKTRGQQVTLSCSPISGHRSVSWYQQTPGQGLQFLFEYFSETQRNKGNFPGRFSGRQFSNSRSEMNVSTLELGDSALYLCASSLLAGALSYEQYFGPGTRLTVT.

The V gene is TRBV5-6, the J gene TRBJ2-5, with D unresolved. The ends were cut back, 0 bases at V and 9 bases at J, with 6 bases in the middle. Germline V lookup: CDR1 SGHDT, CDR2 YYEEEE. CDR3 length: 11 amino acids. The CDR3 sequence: CASSLVGPQYF. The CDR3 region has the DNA TGTGCCAGCAGCTTGGTTGGGCCCCAGTACTTC.

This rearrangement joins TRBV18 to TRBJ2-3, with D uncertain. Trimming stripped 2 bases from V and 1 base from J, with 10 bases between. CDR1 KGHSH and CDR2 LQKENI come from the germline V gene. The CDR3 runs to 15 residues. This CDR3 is CASSPAGLRTDTQYF. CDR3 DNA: TGTGCCAGCTCACCAGCTGGGCTCCGCACAGATACGCAGTATTTT.

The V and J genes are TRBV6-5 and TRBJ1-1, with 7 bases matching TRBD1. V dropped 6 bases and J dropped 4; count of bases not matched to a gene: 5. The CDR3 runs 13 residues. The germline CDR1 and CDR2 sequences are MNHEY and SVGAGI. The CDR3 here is CASSIDRATEAFF. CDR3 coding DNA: TGTGCCAGCAGCATAGACAGGGCCACTGAAGCTTTCTTT.

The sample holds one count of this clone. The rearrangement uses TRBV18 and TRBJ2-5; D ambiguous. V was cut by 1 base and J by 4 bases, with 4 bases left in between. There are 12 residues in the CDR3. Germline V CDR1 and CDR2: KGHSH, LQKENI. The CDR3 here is CASSPLPETQYF. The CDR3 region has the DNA TGTGCCAGCTCACCACTACCAGAGACCCAGTACTTC.

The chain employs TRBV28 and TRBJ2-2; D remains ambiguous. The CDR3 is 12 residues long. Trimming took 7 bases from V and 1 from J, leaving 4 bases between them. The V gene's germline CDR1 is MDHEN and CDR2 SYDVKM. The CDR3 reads CASTENTGELFF. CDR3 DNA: TGTGCCAGCACAGAGAACACCGGGGAGCTGTTTTTT.

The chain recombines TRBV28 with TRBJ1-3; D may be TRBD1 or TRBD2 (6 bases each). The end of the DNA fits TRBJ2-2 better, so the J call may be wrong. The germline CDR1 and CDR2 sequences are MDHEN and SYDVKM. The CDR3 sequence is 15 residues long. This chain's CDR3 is CASSFSGGGTGELFF. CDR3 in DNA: TGTGCCAGCAGTTTTTCAGGAGGGGGCACCGGGGAGCTGTTTTTT.

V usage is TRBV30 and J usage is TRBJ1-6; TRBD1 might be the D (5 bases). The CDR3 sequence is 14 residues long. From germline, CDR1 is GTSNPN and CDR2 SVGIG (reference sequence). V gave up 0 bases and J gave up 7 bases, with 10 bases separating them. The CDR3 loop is CAWSVSGINSPLHF. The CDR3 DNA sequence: TGTGCCTGGAGTGTATCAGGGATAAATTCACCCCTCCACTTT.

Written as DNA, the CDR3 is TGTGCCAGCAGTGAAAATCCCAGGGGGTCCTATGGCTACACCTTC. This gives the protein CASSENPRGSYGYTF. V gene TRBV28 combines with J gene TRBJ1-2, with 7 bases fitting TRBD1. CDR3 length: 15 residues. CDR1 is MDHEN, CDR2 SYDVKM, per germline. Trimming took 5 bases from V and 4 from J; bases not matched to a gene: 10.

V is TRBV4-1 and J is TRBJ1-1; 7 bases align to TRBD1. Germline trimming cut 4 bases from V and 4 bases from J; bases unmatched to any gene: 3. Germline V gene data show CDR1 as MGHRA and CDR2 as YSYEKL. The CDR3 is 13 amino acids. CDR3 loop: CASSPGGFTEAFF. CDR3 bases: TGCGCCAGCAGCCCAGGGGGGTTCACTGAAGCTTTCTTT.

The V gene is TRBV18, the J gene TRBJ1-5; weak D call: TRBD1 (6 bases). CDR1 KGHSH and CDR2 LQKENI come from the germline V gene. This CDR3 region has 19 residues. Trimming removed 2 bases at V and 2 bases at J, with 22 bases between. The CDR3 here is CASSPGAGQPKEGNQPQHF. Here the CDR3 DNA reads TGTGCCAGCTCACCAGGAGCGGGACAACCTAAAGAGGGCAATCAGCCCCAGCATTTT. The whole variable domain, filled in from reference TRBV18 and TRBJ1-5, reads NAGVMQNPRHLVRRRGQEARLRCSPMKGHSHVYWYRQLPEEGLKFMVYLQKENIIDESGMPKERFSAEFPKEGPSILRIQQVVRGDSAAYFCASSPGAGQPKEGNQPQHFGDGTRLSIL.

CDR3 DNA sequence: TGTGCCAGCAGCCGCTCCGACGGCACAACTGAAGCTTTCTTT. Translating gives CASSRSDGTTEAFF. This chain joins TRBV4-2 and TRBJ1-1; D remains ambiguous. The CDR3 extends over 14 amino acids. Germline CDR1 reads LGHNA; CDR2 reads YNFKEQ. V was pared by 4 bases and J by 5 bases, with 14 bases between.

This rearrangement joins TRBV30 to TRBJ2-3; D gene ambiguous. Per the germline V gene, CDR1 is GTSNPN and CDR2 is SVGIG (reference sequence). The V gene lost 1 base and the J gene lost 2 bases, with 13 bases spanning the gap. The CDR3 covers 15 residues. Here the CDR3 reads CAWSGWPGNTDTQYF. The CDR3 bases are TGTGCCTGGAGTGGATGGCCTGGGAACACAGATACGCAGTATTTT. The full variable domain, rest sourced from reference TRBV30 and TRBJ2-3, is SQTIHQWPATLVQPVGSPLSLECTVEGTSNPNLYWYRQAAGRGLQLLFYSVGIGQISSEVPQNLSASRPQDRQFILSSKKLLLSDSGFYLCAWSGWPGNTDTQYFGPGTRLTVL.

In DNA, the CDR3 is TGTGCCAGCAGCTTAGCACCCTACGAGCAGTACTTC. Amino acids: CASSLAPYEQYF. This chain uses TRBV7-9 with TRBJ2-7; D is undetermined. Germline CDR1 SEHNR, CDR2 FQNEAQ (reference sequence). Trimming took 0 bases from V and 2 from J, leaving 2 bases between them. The CDR3 has 12 residues.

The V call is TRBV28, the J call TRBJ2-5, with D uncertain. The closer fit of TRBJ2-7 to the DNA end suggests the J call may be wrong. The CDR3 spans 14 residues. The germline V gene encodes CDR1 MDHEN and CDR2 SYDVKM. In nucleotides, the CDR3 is TGTGCCAGCAGTTTTTCTCCAGGCTCCTACGAGCAGTACTTC. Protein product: CASSFSPGSYEQYF.

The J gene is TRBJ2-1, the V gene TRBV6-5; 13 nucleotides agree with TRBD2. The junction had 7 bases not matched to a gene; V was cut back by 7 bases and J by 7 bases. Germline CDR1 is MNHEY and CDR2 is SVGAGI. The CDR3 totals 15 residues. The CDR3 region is CASKGGGLAGNEQFF. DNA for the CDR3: TGTGCCAGCAAAGGAGGGGGACTAGCGGGAAATGAGCAGTTCTTC.

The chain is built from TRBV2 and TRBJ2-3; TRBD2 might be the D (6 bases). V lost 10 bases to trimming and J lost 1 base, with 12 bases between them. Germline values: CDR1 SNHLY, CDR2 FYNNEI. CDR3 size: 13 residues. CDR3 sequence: CAIAGTGTDTQYF. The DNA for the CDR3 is TGTGCCATTGCGGGAACCGGCACAGATACGCAGTATTTT.

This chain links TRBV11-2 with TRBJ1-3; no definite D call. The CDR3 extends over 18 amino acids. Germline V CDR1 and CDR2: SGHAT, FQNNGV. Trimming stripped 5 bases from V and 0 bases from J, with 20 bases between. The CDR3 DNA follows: TGTGCCAGCAGCCCAGCGCGTGCCACTCCGCTCTCTGGAAACACCATATATTTT. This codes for CASSPARATPLSGNTIYF.

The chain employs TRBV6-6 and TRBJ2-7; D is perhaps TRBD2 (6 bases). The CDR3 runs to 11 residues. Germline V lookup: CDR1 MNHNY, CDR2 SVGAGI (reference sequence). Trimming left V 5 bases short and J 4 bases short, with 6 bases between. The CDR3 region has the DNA TGTGCCAGCAGTGGGAGGTACGAGCAGTACTTC. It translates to CASSGRYEQYF.

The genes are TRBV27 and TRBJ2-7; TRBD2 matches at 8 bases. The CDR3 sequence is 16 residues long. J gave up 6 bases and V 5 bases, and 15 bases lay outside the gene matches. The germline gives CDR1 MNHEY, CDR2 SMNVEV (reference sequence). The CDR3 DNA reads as TGTGCCAGCAGTCCACACGGGGGACTAGTCCCCCTCGAGCAGTACTTC. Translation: CASSPHGGLVPLEQYF.

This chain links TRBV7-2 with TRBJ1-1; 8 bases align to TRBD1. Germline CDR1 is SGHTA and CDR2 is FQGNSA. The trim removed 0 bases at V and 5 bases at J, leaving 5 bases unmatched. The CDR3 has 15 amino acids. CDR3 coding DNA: TGTGCCAGCAGCTTAGCCCACAGGGGGAATACTGAAGCTTTCTTT. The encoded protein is CASSLAHRGNTEAFF.

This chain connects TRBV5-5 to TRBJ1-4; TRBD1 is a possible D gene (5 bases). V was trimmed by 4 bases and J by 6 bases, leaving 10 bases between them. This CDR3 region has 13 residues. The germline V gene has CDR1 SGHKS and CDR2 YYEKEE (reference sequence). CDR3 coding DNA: TGTGCCAGCAGCCGCGGGACGGATGAAAAACTGTTTTTT. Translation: CASSRGTDEKLFF.

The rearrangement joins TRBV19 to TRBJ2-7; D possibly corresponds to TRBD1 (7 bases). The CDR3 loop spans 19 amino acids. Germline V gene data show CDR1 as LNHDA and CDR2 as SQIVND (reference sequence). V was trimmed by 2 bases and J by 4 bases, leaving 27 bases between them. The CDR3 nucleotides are TGTGCCAGTAGTATAAGGTGGACAGGCCCCCCGCAGGAGGGATACGAGCAGTACTTC. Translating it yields CASSIRWTGPPQEGYEQYF.

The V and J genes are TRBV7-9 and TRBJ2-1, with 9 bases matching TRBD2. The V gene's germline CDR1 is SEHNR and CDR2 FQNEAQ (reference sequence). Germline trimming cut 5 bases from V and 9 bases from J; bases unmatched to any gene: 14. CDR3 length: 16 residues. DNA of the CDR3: TGTGCCAGCAGCCCCATAGCGGGAGAGAGTCGTGGTGAGCAGTTCTTC. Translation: CASSPIAGESRGEQFF.

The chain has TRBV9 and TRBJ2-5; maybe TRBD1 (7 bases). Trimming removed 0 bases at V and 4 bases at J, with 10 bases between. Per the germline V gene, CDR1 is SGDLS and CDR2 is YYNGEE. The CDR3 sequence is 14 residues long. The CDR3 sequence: CASSVGQGGETQYF. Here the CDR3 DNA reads TGTGCCAGCAGCGTAGGACAGGGAGGAGAGACCCAGTACTTC.

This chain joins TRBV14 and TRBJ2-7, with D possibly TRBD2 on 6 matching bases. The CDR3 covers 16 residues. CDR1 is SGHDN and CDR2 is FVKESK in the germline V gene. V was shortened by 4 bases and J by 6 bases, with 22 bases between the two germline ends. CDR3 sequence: CASSPILRGSSVEQYF. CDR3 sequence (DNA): TGTGCCAGCAGCCCCATCCTGCGGGGTTCTTCCGTCGAGCAGTACTTC. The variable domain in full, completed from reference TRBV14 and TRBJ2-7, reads EAGVTQFPSHSVIEKGQTVTLRCDPISGHDNLYWYRRVMGKEIKFLLHFVKESKQDESGMPNNRFLAERTGGTYSTLKVQPAELEDSGVYFCASSPILRGSSVEQYFGPGTRLTVT.

CDR3 in DNA: TGTGCCTGGAGGGGGTGGGCCCCCCTCTACGAGCAGTACTTC. It encodes CAWRGWAPLYEQYF. This chain connects TRBV30 to TRBJ2-7; no firm D call. V shed 3 bases and J shed 3 bases, with 15 bases lying between them. This CDR3 is built from 14 residues. Per germline, CDR1 GTSNPN and CDR2 SVGIG (reference sequence). Combining the CDR3 with reference TRBV30 and TRBJ2-7 gives the whole variable domain SQTIHQWPATLVQPVGSPLSLECTVEGTSNPNLYWYRQAAGRGLQLLFYSVGIGQISSEVPQNLSASRPQDRQFILSSKKLLLSDSGFYLCAWRGWAPLYEQYFGPGTRLTVT.